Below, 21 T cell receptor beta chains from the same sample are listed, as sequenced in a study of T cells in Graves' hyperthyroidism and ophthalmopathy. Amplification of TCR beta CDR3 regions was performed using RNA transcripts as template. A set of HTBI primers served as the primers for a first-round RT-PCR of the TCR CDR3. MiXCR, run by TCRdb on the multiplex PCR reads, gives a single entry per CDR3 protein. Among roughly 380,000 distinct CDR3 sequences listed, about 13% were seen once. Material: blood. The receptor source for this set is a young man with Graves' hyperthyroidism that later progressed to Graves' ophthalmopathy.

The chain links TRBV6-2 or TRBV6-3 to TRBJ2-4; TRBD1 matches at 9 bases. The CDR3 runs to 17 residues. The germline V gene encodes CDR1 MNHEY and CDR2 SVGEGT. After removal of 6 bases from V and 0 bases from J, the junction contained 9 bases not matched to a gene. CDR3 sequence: CASSRTGDFLAKNIQYF. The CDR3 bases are TGTGCCAGCAGCAGGACAGGGGACTTTCTAGCCAAAAACATTCAGTACTTC.

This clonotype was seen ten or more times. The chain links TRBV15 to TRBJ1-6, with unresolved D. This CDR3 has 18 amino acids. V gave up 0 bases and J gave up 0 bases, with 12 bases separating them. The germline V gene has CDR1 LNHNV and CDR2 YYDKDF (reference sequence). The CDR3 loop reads CATSRDRGLGSYNSPLHF. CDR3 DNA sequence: TGTGCCACCAGCAGAGATCGGGGTTTGGGCTCCTATAATTCACCCCTCCACTTT.

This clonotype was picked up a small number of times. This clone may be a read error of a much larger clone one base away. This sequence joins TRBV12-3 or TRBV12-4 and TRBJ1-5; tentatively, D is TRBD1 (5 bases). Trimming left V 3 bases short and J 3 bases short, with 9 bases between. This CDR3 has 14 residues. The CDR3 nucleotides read TGTGCCAGCAGTTTTGGGACCAACAATCAGCCCCAGCATTTT. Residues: CASSFGTNNQPQHF.

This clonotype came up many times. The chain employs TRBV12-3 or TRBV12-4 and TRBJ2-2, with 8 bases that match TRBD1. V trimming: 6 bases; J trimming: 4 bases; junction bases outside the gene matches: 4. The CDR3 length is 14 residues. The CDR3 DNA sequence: TGTGCCAGCAGCCCGACAGGGGCCACCGGGGAGCTGTTTTTT. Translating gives CASSPTGATGELFF.

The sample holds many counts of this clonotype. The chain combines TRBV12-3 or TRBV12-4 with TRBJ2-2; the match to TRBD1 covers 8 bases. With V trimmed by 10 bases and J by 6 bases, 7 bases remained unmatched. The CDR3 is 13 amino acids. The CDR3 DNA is TGTGCCACCACCAGGGGGCGGGCCGGGGAGCTGTTTTTT. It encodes CATTRGRAGELFF.

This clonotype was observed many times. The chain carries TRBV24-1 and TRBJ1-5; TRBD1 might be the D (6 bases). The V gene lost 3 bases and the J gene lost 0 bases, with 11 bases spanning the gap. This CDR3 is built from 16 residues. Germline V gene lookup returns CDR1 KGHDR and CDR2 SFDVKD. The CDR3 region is CATSDATGYSNQPQHF. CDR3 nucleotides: TGTGCCACCAGTGATGCGACAGGCTATAGCAATCAGCCCCAGCATTTT.

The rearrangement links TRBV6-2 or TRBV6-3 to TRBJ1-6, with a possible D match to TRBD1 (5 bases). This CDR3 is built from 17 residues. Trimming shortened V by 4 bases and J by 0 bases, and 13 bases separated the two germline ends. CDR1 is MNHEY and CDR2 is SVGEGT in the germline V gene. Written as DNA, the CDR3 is TGTGCCAGCAGTTCCTGGGGGGTGAGCTCCTATAATTCACCCCTCCACTTT. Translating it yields CASSSWGVSSYNSPLHF.

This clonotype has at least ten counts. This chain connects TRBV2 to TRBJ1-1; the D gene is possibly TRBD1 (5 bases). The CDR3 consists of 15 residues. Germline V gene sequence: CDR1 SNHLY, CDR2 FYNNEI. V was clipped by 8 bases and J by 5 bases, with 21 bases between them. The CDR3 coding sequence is TGTGCCAGCTTCCTCGTTCAGGGAACGGGAACTGAAGCTTTCTTT. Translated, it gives CASFLVQGTGTEAFF.

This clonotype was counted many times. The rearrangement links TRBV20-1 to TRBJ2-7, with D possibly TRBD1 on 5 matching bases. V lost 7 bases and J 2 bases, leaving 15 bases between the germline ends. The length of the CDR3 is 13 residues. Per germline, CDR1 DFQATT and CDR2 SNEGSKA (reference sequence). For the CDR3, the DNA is TGCAGTGTTCCCCAGGGATACCCCTACGAGCAGTACTTC. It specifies CSVPQGYPYEQYF.

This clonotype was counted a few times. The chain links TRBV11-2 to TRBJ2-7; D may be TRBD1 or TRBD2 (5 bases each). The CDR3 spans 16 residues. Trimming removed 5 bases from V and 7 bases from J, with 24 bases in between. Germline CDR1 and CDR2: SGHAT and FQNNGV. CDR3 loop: CASSLMRGAVRTEQYF. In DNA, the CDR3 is TGTGCCAGCAGCCTGATGAGGGGCGCAGTTAGGACTGAGCAGTACTTC.

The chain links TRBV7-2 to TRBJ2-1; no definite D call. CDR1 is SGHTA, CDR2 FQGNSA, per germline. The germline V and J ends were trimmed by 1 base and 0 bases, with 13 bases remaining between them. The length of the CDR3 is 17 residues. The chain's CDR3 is CASSLVFRLGSYNEQFF. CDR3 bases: TGTGCCAGCAGCTTAGTTTTTAGGTTGGGCTCCTACAATGAGCAGTTCTTC.

In nucleotides, the CDR3 is TGTGCCAGCAGCGTAGGAGAGGGGGGGAACACCGGGGAGCTGTTTTTT. This encodes CASSVGEGGNTGELFF. This rearrangement joins TRBV9 to TRBJ2-2, with D perhaps given as TRBD1 or TRBD2 (6 bases each). This CDR3 contains 16 residues. Per germline, CDR1 SGDLS and CDR2 YYNGEE. V dropped 0 bases and J dropped 1 base, with 10 bases sitting between them.

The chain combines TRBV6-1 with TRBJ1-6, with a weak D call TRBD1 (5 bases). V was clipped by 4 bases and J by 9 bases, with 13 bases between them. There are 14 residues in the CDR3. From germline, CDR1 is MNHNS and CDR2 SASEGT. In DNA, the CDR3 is TGTGCCAGCAGTGGAGGACATTTGGGTTCACCCCTCCACTTT. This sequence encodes CASSGGHLGSPLHF.

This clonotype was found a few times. The CDR3 bases are TGTGCCAGCAGTTTTGGGGGGCCGGATACGCAGTATTTT. This translates into CASSFGGPDTQYF. The chain carries TRBV12-3 or TRBV12-4 and TRBJ2-3; D may be TRBD1 or TRBD2 (6 bases each). This CDR3 contains 13 residues. V dropped 3 bases and J dropped 6 bases, with 10 bases sitting between them.

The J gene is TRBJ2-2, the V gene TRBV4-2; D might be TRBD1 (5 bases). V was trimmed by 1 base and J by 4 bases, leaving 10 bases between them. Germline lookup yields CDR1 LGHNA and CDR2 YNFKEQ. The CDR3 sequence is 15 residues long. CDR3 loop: CASSQGQTVTGELFF. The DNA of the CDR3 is TGTGCCAGCAGCCAAGGACAGACAGTCACCGGGGAGCTGTTTTTT.

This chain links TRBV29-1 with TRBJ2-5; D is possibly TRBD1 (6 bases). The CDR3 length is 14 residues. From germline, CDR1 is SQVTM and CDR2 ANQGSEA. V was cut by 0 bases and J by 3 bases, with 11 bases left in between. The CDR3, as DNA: TGCAGCGTTGAAGACGGGACACTGAAAGAGACCCAGTACTTC. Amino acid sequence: CSVEDGTLKETQYF.

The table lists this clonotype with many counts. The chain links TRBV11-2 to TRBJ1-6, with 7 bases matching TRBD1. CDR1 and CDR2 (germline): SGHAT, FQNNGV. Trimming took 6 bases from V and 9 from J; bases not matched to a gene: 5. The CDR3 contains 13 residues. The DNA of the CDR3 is TGTGCCAGCAGACCAGGGGGACGTTCACCCCTCCACTTT. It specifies CASRPGGRSPLHF.

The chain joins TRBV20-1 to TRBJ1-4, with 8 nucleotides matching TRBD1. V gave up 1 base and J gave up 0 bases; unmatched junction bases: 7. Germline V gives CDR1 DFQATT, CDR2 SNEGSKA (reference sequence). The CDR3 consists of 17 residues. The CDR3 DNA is TGCAGTGCTAGAGGGGGACAGGTGGAAGCAACTAATGAAAAACTGTTTTTT. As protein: CSARGGQVEATNEKLFF.

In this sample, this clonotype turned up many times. The CDR3 region has the DNA TGCGCCAGCAGCCTAGGGACAGGGGGTAATGAGCAGTTCTTC. Its protein is CASSLGTGGNEQFF. V is TRBV5-1 and J is TRBJ2-1; 11 nucleotides line up with TRBD1. The V gene end was trimmed by 4 bases and the J gene end by 7 bases; junction bases not matched to a gene: 4. This CDR3 is built from 14 residues. Germline V lookup: CDR1 SGHRS, CDR2 YFSETQ.

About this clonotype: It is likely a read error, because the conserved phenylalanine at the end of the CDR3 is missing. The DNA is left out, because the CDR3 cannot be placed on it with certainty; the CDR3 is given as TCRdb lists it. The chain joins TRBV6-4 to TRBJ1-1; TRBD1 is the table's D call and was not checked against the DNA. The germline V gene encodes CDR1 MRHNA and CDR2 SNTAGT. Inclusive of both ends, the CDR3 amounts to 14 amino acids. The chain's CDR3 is CASSDGPGRGEAYL.

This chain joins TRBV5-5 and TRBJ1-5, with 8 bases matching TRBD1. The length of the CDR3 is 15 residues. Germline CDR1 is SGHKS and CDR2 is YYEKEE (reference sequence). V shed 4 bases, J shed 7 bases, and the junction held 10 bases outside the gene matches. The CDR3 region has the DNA TGTGCCAGCAGCAAATTAGGACAGGGAGGGCAGCCCCAGCATTTT. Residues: CASSKLGQGGQPQHF.